This entry describes one TCR beta chain. Patients from Seattle were sampled longitudinally, starting during active infection. The source of the sample is a study of blood T cell repertoires in COVID-19. Study in general: Collection of acute and convalescent COVID-19 samples took place in the United States, Italy and Spain. Sample material is recorded as cDNA or gDNA derived from T cells, B-cell-depleted T cells, or PBMCs.

Produced via immunoSEQ multiplex PCR; TCRdb's table is partial and in-frame only. The sample has 150,000 to 200,000 clones, around 84% seen once; the top ten hold about 15%. This receptor was identified in a woman in her seventies with COVID-19, enrolled during active disease. Sequencing was carried out using peripheral blood.

CDR3 loop: CAWSVRRATEAFF. In DNA form, the CDR3 reads TGTGCCTGGAGTGTAAGGCGGGCGACTGAAGCTTTCTTT. This chain connects TRBV30 to TRBJ1-1; D unresolved. Between the trimmed V and J ends, which lost 0 bases and 5 bases, there was a span of 10 bases. CDR3 length: 13 amino acids. Germline loops: CDR1 GTSNPN, CDR2 SVGIG (reference sequence).